This T cell receptor beta chain derives from a study of T cell repertoires in cytomegalovirus infection. Germline CDR1 reads LNHDA; CDR2 reads SQIVND (reference sequence). The CDR3 length is 17 residues. V was trimmed by 8 bases and J by 0 bases, leaving 17 bases between them. TCRdb itself ran the reads through MiXCR, one entry per CDR3 protein. The data show just under 550,000 distinct CDR3 sequences, more than 25% seen once. This clonotype was sampled from a human donor in good health (CMV status not recorded). Some clones in this sample may be carry-over from other donors' samples. Sequenced: PBMCs. The chain joins TRBV19 to TRBJ2-6; perhaps TRBD2 as D (5 bases). CDR3 nucleotide sequence: TGTGCCAGTGGCCTGATGGGGAGCAGCTCTGGGGCCAACGTCCTGACTTTC. This gives the protein CASGLMGSSSGANVLTF.